A selection of T cell receptor beta chains follows, all from one sample in a study of metastatic and nonmetastatic thyroid tumors. MiXCR re-clonotyped the PCR reads for TCRdb. The sample carries tens of thousands of clones, around 20% recorded once. Sequencing input: blood. Receptors originate from a male donor with papillary thyroid cancer or a benign thyroid nodule (not recorded which). Some clones in this sample may be carry-over from other donors' samples. CDR3s include the opening cysteine and the closing phenylalanine or tryptophan. The D gene is left open where the match is weak. Not every row has a clone size; where given, it reads once, few, many or a size class.

size | J | D | V | CDR3 | DNA
many | TRBJ1-1 | . | TRBV5-1 | CASSFFRGTEAFF | TGCGCCAGCAGCTTCTTCAGGGGCACTGAAGCTTTCTTT
many | TRBJ1-6 | . | TRBV12-3/TRBV12-4 | CASSLQGSLGLFNSPLHF | TGTGCCAGCAGTTTACAGGGGTCGCTAGGATTATTTAATTCACCCCTCCACTTT
. | TRBJ1-2 | . | TRBV18 | CASSPESGVGYTF | TGTGCCAGCTCACCAGAATCAGGGGTCGGCTACACCTTC
many | TRBJ2-1 | . | TRBV30 | CAWTGDPPNEQFF | TGTGCCTGGACGGGGGACCCCCCCAATGAGCAGTTCTTC
many | TRBJ1-2 | . | TRBV20-1 | CSARWGGHGYTF | TGCAGTGCTAGGTGGGGGGGGCATGGCTACACCTTC
many | TRBJ2-3 | TRBD2 | TRBV2 | CASRTSGGPRADTQYF | TGTGCCAGCAGGACTTCGGGGGGACCGCGCGCAGATACGCAGTATTTT
few | TRBJ1-1 | . | TRBV6-2/TRBV6-3 | CASSLRPTEAFF | TGTGCCAGCAGTTTGCGGCCCACTGAAGCTTTCTTT
medium-sized | TRBJ2-7 | TRBD2 | TRBV27 | CASSPGGQGEREQYF | TGTGCCAGCAGTCCGGGGGGGCAGGGTGAAAGGGAGCAGTACTTC
many | TRBJ1-1 | TRBD1 | TRBV30 | CAWSNPGQGDTEAFF | TGTGCCTGGAGCAACCCGGGACAGGGCGACACTGAAGCTTTCTTT
many | TRBJ1-1 | . | TRBV5-1 | CASSLAKNTEAFF | TGCGCCAGCAGCTTGGCCAAGAACACTGAAGCTTTCTTT
few | TRBJ2-7 | TRBD2 | TRBV6-5 | CSSSYSTGGVTYF | TGTTCCAGCAGTTACTCGACGGGGGGGGTCACGTACTTC
. | TRBJ1-2 | . | TRBV5-1 | CASSLGSSTATNYGYTF | TGCGCCAGCAGCTTGGGGTCTAGCACCGCCACTAACTATGGCTACACCTTC
many | TRBJ1-1 | TRBD1 | TRBV28 | CASYEWGGQGETEAFF | TGTGCCAGCTACGAATGGGGGGGACAGGGGGAAACTGAAGCTTTCTTT
many | TRBJ2-7 | . | TRBV5-6 | CASSFGGDYEQYF | TGTGCCAGCAGCTTCGGAGGGGACTACGAGCAGTACTTC
many | TRBJ2-7 | . | TRBV20-1 | CSARSGHFPSYEQYF | TGCAGTGCTAGATCTGGACATTTTCCCTCCTACGAGCAGTACTTC
. | TRBJ1-2 | TRBD1 | TRBV11-2 | CASSSYQTGRDYGYTF | TGTGCCAGCAGCTCATATCAGACAGGGCGAGACTATGGCTACACCTTC
many | TRBJ2-4 | . | TRBV28 | CASSSKGPFWIAKNIQYF | TGTGCCAGCAGCTCTAAAGGGCCCTTTTGGATAGCCAAAAACATTCAGTACTTC
many | TRBJ1-3 | . | TRBV30 | CAWRGAYYSGNTIYF | TGTGCCTGGAGGGGCGCCTATTACTCTGGAAACACCATATATTTT
medium-sized | TRBJ2-7 | . | TRBV20-1 | CSASRVTGVYPSGSMNYEQYF | TGCAGTGCTAGTAGGGTAACAGGGGTGTATCCAAGCGGGAGTATGAACTACGAGCAGTACTTC
large | TRBJ2-3 | TRBD2 | TRBV6-4 | CASSRTSGATDTQYF | TGTGCCAGCAGCCGGACTAGCGGGGCCACAGATACGCAGTATTTT
medium-sized | TRBJ2-3 | . | TRBV30 | CAWGVRATDTQYF | TGTGCCTGGGGGGTTAGAGCCACAGATACGCAGTATTTT
many | TRBJ1-1 | . | TRBV3-1 | CASSAEGDTEAFF | TGTGCCAGCAGCGCGGAGGGCGACACTGAAGCTTTCTTT